These T cell receptor beta chains were read from a single sample in a study of blood T cells in healthy people across ages. TCRdb passed the 5' RACE reads through MiXCR, listing each CDR3 protein once. The sample includes hundreds of thousands of distinct CDR3 sequences, 53% seen only once; the top ten take roughly two fifths. Sequencing was carried out using blood. Source of these receptors: an elderly man in good health. The CDR3 runs from the conserved cysteine through the conserved F or W. The D gene is left open where the match is weak. A clone size is listed for some rows: how often the clone was seen (once, few, many), or a class if it is expanded.

-,-,TRBJ2-5,TRBV7-2,14,CASSLAHQGETQYF,TGTGCCAGCAGCTTAGCGCACCAGGGAGAGACCCAGTACTTC
-,-,TRBJ2-7,TRBV6-2/TRBV6-3,14,CASSYVSGSYEQYF,TGTGCCAGCAGTTACGTTAGCGGCTCCTACGAGCAGTACTTC
TRBD2,-,TRBJ2-5,TRBV19,18,CASSIDPRTSGYQETQYF,TGTGCCAGTAGTATAGATCCTCGGACTAGCGGGTACCAAGAGACCCAGTACTTC
TRBD1,few,TRBJ1-2,TRBV6-5,14,CASSFQDRAYGYTF,TGTGCCAGCAGTTTTCAGGACAGGGCCTATGGCTACACCTTC
-,-,TRBJ2-5,TRBV11-2,18,CASSLNSWDGRYQETQYF,TGTGCCAGCAGCTTAAATTCCTGGGATGGACGCTACCAAGAGACCCAGTACTTC
-,-,TRBJ2-1,TRBV20-1,16,CSAGQTRQIYYNEQFF,TGCAGTGCTGGACAGACTCGACAGATATATTACAATGAGCAGTTCTTC
-,-,TRBJ2-5,TRBV27,14,CASKVGTFQETQYF,TGTGCCAGCAAGGTTGGGACGTTTCAAGAGACCCAGTACTTC
-,few,TRBJ2-5,TRBV5-1,14,CASSATGFQETQYF,TGCGCCAGCAGCGCAACAGGGTTTCAAGAGACCCAGTACTTC
-,-,TRBJ2-7,TRBV6-2/TRBV6-3,11,CASSHGQEQYF,TGTGCCAGCAGTCACGGACAGGAGCAGTACTTC
-,-,TRBJ1-4,TRBV20-1,16,CSALAADASTNEKLFF,TGCAGTGCCCTCGCCGCAGACGCATCAACTAATGAAAAACTGTTTTTT
-,-,TRBJ1-6,TRBV10-3,14,CAISVGTINSPLHF,TGTGCCATCAGTGTCGGGACGATCAATTCACCCCTCCACTTT
-,-,TRBJ2-1,TRBV29-1,13,CSVEGGSGNEQFF,TGCAGCGTTGAAGGTGGGAGTGGTAATGAGCAGTTCTTC
-,-,TRBJ1-5,TRBV20-1,14,CSARDPQGNQPQHF,TGCAGTGCTAGAGATCCCCAGGGCAATCAGCCCCAGCATTTT
TRBD1,-,TRBJ2-3,TRBV28,15,CASSFYGTGTDTQYF,TGTGCCAGCAGTTTTTATGGGACAGGAACAGATACGCAGTATTTT
TRBD2,-,TRBJ2-3,TRBV27,17,CASSLLAGGPGTDTQYF,TGTGCCAGCAGTTTATTAGCGGGAGGGCCTGGCACAGATACGCAGTATTTT
-,-,TRBJ2-5,TRBV13,15,CASSLQGRLLGTQYF,TGTGCTAGCAGCCTACAAGGACGGCTATTGGGGACCCAGTACTTC
TRBD2,-,TRBJ2-5,TRBV3-1,15,CASSPTGTRPETQYF,TGTGCCAGCAGCCCCACCGGGACTAGACCAGAGACCCAGTACTTC
TRBD2,few,TRBJ2-4,TRBV5-6,17,CASSLALAGGSKNIQYF,TGTGCCAGCAGCTTGGCCCTAGCGGGAGGATCTAAAAACATTCAGTACTTC
TRBD1,few,TRBJ1-2,TRBV29-1,15,CSVGRQGGGDYGYTF,TGCAGCGTTGGACGACAGGGCGGAGGGGACTATGGCTACACCTTC
-,-,TRBJ2-3,TRBV12-3/TRBV12-4,12,CASSYDTDTQYF,TGTGCCAGCAGTTACGACACAGATACGCAGTATTTT